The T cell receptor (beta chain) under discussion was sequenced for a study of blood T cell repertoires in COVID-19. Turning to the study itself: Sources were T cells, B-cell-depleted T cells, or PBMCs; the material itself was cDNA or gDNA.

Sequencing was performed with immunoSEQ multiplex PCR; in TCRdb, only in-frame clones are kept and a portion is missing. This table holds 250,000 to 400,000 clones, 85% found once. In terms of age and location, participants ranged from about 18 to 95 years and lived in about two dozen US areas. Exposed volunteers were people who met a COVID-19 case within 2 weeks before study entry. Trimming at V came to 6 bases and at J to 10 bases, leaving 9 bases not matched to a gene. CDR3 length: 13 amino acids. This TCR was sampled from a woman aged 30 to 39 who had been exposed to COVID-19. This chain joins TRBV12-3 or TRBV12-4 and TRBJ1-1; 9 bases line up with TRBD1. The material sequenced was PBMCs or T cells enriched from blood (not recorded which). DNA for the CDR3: TGTGCCAGCAGCATAGTGACAGGGGGACGAGCTTTCTTT. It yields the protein CASSIVTGGRAFF.